The source of this T cell receptor beta chain is a study of shared clonotypes between healthy human individuals. General observations from the study: Naive CD4 clonotype sharing across a handful of donors was approximately 5%. Despite large depth, rarefaction showed incomplete sorted-subset sequencing. Having only a few donors restricted how much genetic and exposure-history diversity was captured.

Terminally differentiated effector memory CD45RA+ cells were excluded from the naive CD8 cells, which were CD45RO-negative and positively selected for CCR7. Germline loops: CDR1 MNHEY, CDR2 SVGAGI. The CDR3 runs to 16 residues. Trimming cost V 4 bases and J 2 bases, with 17 bases left between them. A remark on this clone: What it binds is unknown.

In the authors' methods: Filtering differed, since immunoSEQ gave only junction sequences and no quality scores. Only in-frame clones appear in the TCRdb table, and some are missing; sequencing was by immunoSEQ multiplex PCR. That table gives V, J and clone size, and the DNA gave D and trimming. The sample carries 1.5 million to 2.5 million clones, about 95% recorded once. Sequencing was carried out using naive CD8+ T cells sorted from blood. The chain couples TRBV6-5 to TRBJ1-1; no firm D call. This TCR derives from a young man in good health. DNA for the CDR3: TGTGCCAGCAGTTCCATCAGTCATGAGGGAAACACTGAAGCTTTCTTT. Its protein is CASSSISHEGNTEAFF.